This T cell receptor (beta chain) was observed in a study of a mutant IDH1 vaccine in newly diagnosed glioma. About the study: Vaccine dosing followed radiotherapy by 4-6 weeks, or accompanied temozolomide cycles. The treated population exhibited a male proportion of roughly 62%, a female proportion of about 40%, and a mean age of 40.4 years. Notes on the study in general: Pseudoprogression appeared independent of alterations in top peripheral clonotypes.

The table came from immunoSEQ multiplex PCR; TCRdb's copy has only in-frame clones and leaves some out. The sample includes more than 55,000 clones, around 80% of them seen just once. In regard to this clone: Its antigen is unknown.

Time point denoted: week 11, during vaccination. It was 300 ug of mutant IDH1 20-mer peptide that made up each vaccine dose, given with topical imiquimod. This CDR3 is built from 14 residues. The V end lost 3 bases, the J end lost 4 bases, and 13 bases lay between the germline ends. Per germline, CDR1 SGDLS and CDR2 YYNGEE. The specimen was PBMCs, collected from a glioma patient whose treatment included an IDH1 peptide vaccine. This TCR derives from a man in his thirties or forties with glioma. The chain recombines TRBV9 with TRBJ1-2, with D perhaps TRBD1 (6 bases). The CDR3 DNA is TGTGCCAGCAGCGCAAACAGGGCTAGCTATGGCTACACCTTC. Protein sequence: CASSANRASYGYTF.